A selection of T cell receptor beta chains follows, all from one sample in a study of cytomegalovirus exposure and HLA in healthy donors. Profiling relied on immunoSEQ multiplex PCR, and the TCRdb table lists in-frame clones only, not all of them. Of 150,000 to 180,000 clones in the sample, roughly 77% were seen once. The specimen sequenced was PBMCs. The receptors shown here come from a young man in good health and CMV-seropositive. The CDR3 runs from the conserved cysteine through the conserved F or W. D genes are given only for firm matches. Not all rows give a size; the values are once, few, many and, for expanded clones, a class.

TRBJ1-2,-,-,TRBV18,TGTGCCAGCTCACCGGCGACAGACAACTATGGCTACACCTTC,CASSPATDNYGYTF
TRBJ2-1,-,TRBD2,TRBV5-1,TGCGCCAGCAGCTTGGCGAATCTAGCGGGAGCAAGTGAGCAGTTCTTC,CASSLANLAGASEQFF
TRBJ2-7,-,-,TRBV4-2,TGTGCCAGCAGCCTGAGCCGACGGACGGGGGACTCCTACGAGCAGTACTTC,CASSLSRRTGDSYEQYF
TRBJ1-3,-,TRBD1,TRBV15,TGTGCCACCAGCAGAGATCCCCAACCGAGGGGGCCTGGAAACACCATATATTTT,CATSRDPQPRGPGNTIYF
TRBJ2-3,few,TRBD2,TRBV13,TGTGCCAGCAGCCGGACGGGACTAGCGGGAGTTGGAGATACGCAGTATTTT,CASSRTGLAGVGDTQYF
TRBJ1-1,-,-,TRBV30,TGTGCCTGGAGTGTGCGAGGGCGCGGATGGACTGAAGCTTTCTTT,CAWSVRGRGWTEAFF
TRBJ2-7,-,TRBD2,TRBV4-1,TGCGCCAGCAGCCAAGGGAGCCAGCGGGGGACCTACGAGCAGTACTTC,CASSQGSQRGTYEQYF
TRBJ1-3,-,TRBD1,TRBV15,TGTGCCACCAGTCCTCCCTTCCTGACAGGGGGGGAGCACACCATATATTTT,CATSPPFLTGGEHTIYF
TRBJ2-3,-,TRBD2,TRBV11-1,TGTGCCAGCAGCCCCGGACTAGCGGGGGCAGATACGCAGTATTTT,CASSPGLAGADTQYF
TRBJ1-2,-,TRBD1,TRBV6-5,TGTGCCAGCAGTCCGACAGGGGGGAGCGCATATGGCTACACCTTC,CASSPTGGSAYGYTF
TRBJ1-5,-,-,TRBV4-3,TGCGCCAGCAGCCAAGAAAGGACAAGCAATCAGCCCCAGCATTTT,CASSQERTSNQPQHF
TRBJ2-5,-,TRBD2,TRBV6-1,TGTGCCAGCAGTGAAGTTAGCGGGGTTCGAGGAAAGACCCAGTACTTC,CASSEVSGVRGKTQYF
TRBJ2-3,-,-,TRBV29-1,TGCAGCGTCTTGCGACAGGCTAGCACAGATACGCAGTATTTT,CSVLRQASTDTQYF
TRBJ2-7,-,-,TRBV11-2,TGTGCCAGCAGCTTGAACCTGGGGGCTCGGGCGGGCGAGCAGTACTTC,CASSLNLGARAGEQYF
TRBJ1-6,-,TRBD1,TRBV15,TGTGCCACCAGCAGTGCCGGGACAGCCAATTCACCCCTCCACTTT,CATSSAGTANSPLHF
TRBJ2-2,-,-,TRBV5-8,TGTGCCAGCCCAGGGCGGGGTCGAATCACCGGGGAGCTGTTTTTT,CASPGRGRITGELFF
TRBJ1-2,-,-,TRBV5-1,TGCGCCAGCAGCTCAAATCCGACAGCGAGCTATGGCTACACCTTC,CASSSNPTASYGYTF
TRBJ1-4,-,-,TRBV5-1,TGCGCCAGCAGCTTAGGTGGAGTTAATGAAAAACTGTTTTTT,CASSLGGVNEKLFF
TRBJ1-1,-,-,TRBV4-1,TGCGCCAGCAGCCAAGATTGGCAGGTCACAACTGAAGCTTTCTTT,CASSQDWQVTTEAFF
TRBJ2-7,-,TRBD2,TRBV6-5,TGTGCCAGCAGTCCCCGGCGGGGGGCCTACGAGCAGTACTTC,CASSPRRGAYEQYF
TRBJ1-1,-,-,TRBV6-5,TGTGCCAGCAGTCGGACAGAGAACACTGAAGCTTTCTTT,CASSRTENTEAFF
TRBJ2-7,-,TRBD2,TRBV19,TGTGCCAGTAGCGGGACTAGCGGATCCTACGAGCAGTACTTC,CASSGTSGSYEQYF
TRBJ1-5,-,-,TRBV6-6,TGTGCCAGCAGTCTCAGGGGCGGCAGCAATCAGCCCCAGCATTTT,CASSLRGGSNQPQHF
TRBJ2-1,few,TRBD2,TRBV27,TGTGCCAGCAGCCTCGGGACTAGCGGGAGAGATGAGCAGTTCTTC,CASSLGTSGRDEQFF
TRBJ1-1,-,-,TRBV5-5,TGTGCCAGCAGGTTGGGATTCGGGAACACTGAAGCTTTCTTT,CASRLGFGNTEAFF
TRBJ2-7,-,-,TRBV5-1,TGCGCCAGCAGCTTAGATCGGGACGGAGGGTGGTACGAGCAGTACTTC,CASSLDRDGGWYEQYF
TRBJ2-7,once,-,TRBV19,TGTGCCAGTAGTGCGCAGGGAACCCACCACTACGAGCAGTACTTC,CASSAQGTHHYEQYF
TRBJ1-4,-,-,TRBV11-1,TGTGCCAGCAGGAGAGGACAGTCTACTAATGAAAAACTGTTTTTT,CASRRGQSTNEKLFF
TRBJ2-1,-,TRBD2,TRBV4-1,TGCGCCAGCAGCTTAGGGGTAGCGGGAGGGTACAATGAGCAGTTCTTC,CASSLGVAGGYNEQFF
TRBJ2-1,-,TRBD1,TRBV29-1,TGCAGCGTTGGCGACAGGGGGGATGAGCAGTTCTTC,CSVGDRGDEQFF
TRBJ2-1,-,-,TRBV7-2,TGTGCCAGCAGCTTAGTGAGGCCCAATGAGCAGTTCTTC,CASSLVRPNEQFF
TRBJ1-1,-,-,TRBV5-1,TGCGCCAGCAGCTTGGCCGGACAAGACACTGAAGCTTTCTTT,CASSLAGQDTEAFF
TRBJ1-4,-,-,TRBV30,TGTGCTGGAGGGTCAGGGATGGATGAAAAACTGTTTTTT,CAGGSGMDEKLFF
TRBJ2-2,-,TRBD2,TRBV5-1,TGCGCCAGCAGCTTGTCTAGCGGGGGGGCCGCCACCGGGGAGCTGTTTTTT,CASSLSSGGAATGELFF
TRBJ2-1,-,-,TRBV7-9,TGTGCCAGCAGCCCGGGGATCTACAATGAGCAGTTCTTC,CASSPGIYNEQFF
TRBJ2-3,-,-,TRBV9,TGTGCCAGCAGCGTAGCTGGCACAGATACGCAGTATTTT,CASSVAGTDTQYF
TRBJ1-1,-,TRBD1,TRBV11-2,TGTGCCAGCAGCCCGAGGACAGGGAACACTGAAGCTTTCTTT,CASSPRTGNTEAFF
TRBJ2-1,-,-,TRBV7-9,TGTGCCAGCAGCTTAGCGGGGGGGCCAATTCATGAGCAGTTCTTC,CASSLAGGPIHEQFF
TRBJ1-1,-,-,TRBV27,TGTGCCAGCATCCCGGGGGTCGGATGGGGCACTGAAGCTTTCTTT,CASIPGVGWGTEAFF
TRBJ2-5,-,TRBD1,TRBV4-3,TGCGCCAGCAGCCAGACGACAGGGGGCGCGGGAGAGACCCAGTACTTC,CASSQTTGGAGETQYF
TRBJ1-1,few,TRBD1,TRBV9,TGTGCCAGCAGCGCCCTACCGACAGGGGACACTGAAGCTTTCTTT,CASSALPTGDTEAFF